This T cell receptor beta chain was sequenced during a study of blood T cell repertoires in COVID-19. The overall study: Acute and convalescent COVID-19 samples came from the United States, Italy and Spain. PBMCs, B-cell-depleted T cells, or T cells provided the cDNA or gDNA that made up the material.

Authors' data handling: Nucleated cell number was recorded as an estimate derived from reference gene primer amplification. Generated by immunoSEQ multiplex PCR, the TCRdb table keeps only in-frame clones and is missing some. The V and J calls and clone size are taken from that table; D and trimming were inferred from the DNA. The top ten hold 3.9% of the sample, which has some 150,000 clones, roughly 87% seen once. The germline gives CDR1 MDHEN, CDR2 SYDVKM. V was clipped by 8 bases and J by 6 bases; unmatched bases: 9. The CDR3 consists of 14 residues. This clonotype originated in a woman aged 60-70 years who had recovered from COVID-19. The chain recombines TRBV28 with TRBJ2-1; 8 nucleotides agree with TRBD1. The sequencing sample was made of peripheral blood. CDR3 residues: CASGLSDRANEQFF. The CDR3 DNA sequence: TGTGCCAGCGGCCTCTCGGACAGGGCCAATGAGCAGTTCTTC.